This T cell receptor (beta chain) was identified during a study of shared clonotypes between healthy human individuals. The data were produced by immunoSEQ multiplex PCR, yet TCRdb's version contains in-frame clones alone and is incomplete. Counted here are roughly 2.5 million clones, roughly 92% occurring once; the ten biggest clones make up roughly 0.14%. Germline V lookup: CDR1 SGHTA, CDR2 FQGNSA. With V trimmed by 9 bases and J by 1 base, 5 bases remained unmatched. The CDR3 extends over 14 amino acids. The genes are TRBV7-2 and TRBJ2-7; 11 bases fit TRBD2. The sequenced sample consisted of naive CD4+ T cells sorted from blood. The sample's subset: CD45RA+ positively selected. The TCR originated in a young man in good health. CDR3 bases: TGTGCCAGTTTGTCTAGCGGGGGGTCCTACGAGCAGTACTTC. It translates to CASLSSGGSYEQYF.